The 19 T cell receptor beta chains below all came from one sample that was sequenced in a study of T cell responses to AZD1222 COVID-19 vaccine. The protocol was immunoSEQ multiplex PCR, while the TCRdb copy is restricted to in-frame clones and leaves out a portion. The data contain 130,000 or so clones, approximately 90% of them seen just once; the ten biggest clones take up under 2%. Sequencing used peripheral blood, obtained on day 0 of AZD1222 vaccination. These receptors were obtained from an adult in good health.

The gene calls are TRBV29-1 and TRBJ1-2; TRBD1 agrees at 7 bases. With 0 bases clipped from V and 7 bases from J, the junction kept 8 bases outside the gene matches. The germline gives CDR1 SQVTM, CDR2 ANQGSEA. The CDR3 runs to 14 residues. The CDR3 loop reads CSVEDRDSATGYTF. CDR3 sequence (DNA): TGCAGCGTTGAAGACCGGGACAGCGCGACTGGCTACACCTTC.

CDR3 amino acids: CASLKEGGLTGELFF. The CDR3 DNA follows: TGTGCCAGCCTAAAGGAGGGGGGGCTAACCGGGGAGCTGTTTTTT. The chain employs TRBV7-2 and TRBJ2-2, with a possible D match to TRBD2 (7 bases). CDR3 length: 15 amino acids. Trimming cost V 8 bases and J 5 bases, with 18 bases left between them. Germline CDR1 is SGHTA and CDR2 is FQGNSA.

This clone was seen once. J is TRBJ1-1 and V is TRBV4-2; the D gene is possibly TRBD1 (5 bases). CDR1 LGHNA and CDR2 YNFKEQ come from the germline V gene. Trimming removed 5 bases from V and 5 bases from J, with 18 bases in between. The CDR3 covers 15 residues. The CDR3 is CASSTLAGRGTEAFF. CDR3 nucleotide sequence: TGTGCCAGCAGCACCCTGGCAGGGCGGGGTACTGAAGCTTTCTTT.

V is TRBV3-1 (or the pseudogene TRBV3-2) and J is TRBJ1-1; D gene unclear. Deletions cut 4 bases from V and 1 base from J, with 7 bases between. Germline CDR1 is LGHDT and CDR2 is YNNKEL (reference sequence). The CDR3 has 13 amino acids. CDR3 sequence (DNA): TGTGCCAGCAGCCCGGACGGGAACACTGAAGCTTTCTTT. As protein: CASSPDGNTEAFF.

This clone was observed a handful of times. The V and J genes are TRBV2 and TRBJ2-5, with 10 bases aligning to TRBD2. Germline CDR1 SNHLY, CDR2 FYNNEI. V lost 4 bases to trimming and J lost 4 bases; unmatched junction nucleotides: 6. This CDR3 region has 15 residues. CDR3 nucleotides: TGTGCCAGCAGTGTGGAGCGGGGGGGAGGAGAGACCCAGTACTTC. It is translated as CASSVERGGGETQYF. Using reference TRBV2 and TRBJ2-5 for the parts outside the CDR3, the full variable domain is EPEVTQTPSHQVTQMGQEVILRCVPISNHLYFYWYRQILGQKVEFLVSFYNNEISEKSEIFDDQFSVERPDGSNFTLKIRSTKLEDSAMYFCASSVERGGGETQYFGPGTRLLVL.

The chain joins TRBV9 to TRBJ2-7; D is ambiguous. Germline V gene sequence: CDR1 SGDLS, CDR2 YYNGEE. The CDR3 is 13 amino acids. Trimming took 0 bases from V and 2 from J, leaving 6 bases between them. The CDR3 region is CASSVATAYEQYF. CDR3 sequence (DNA): TGTGCCAGCAGCGTAGCGACCGCCTACGAGCAGTACTTC. The full variable domain, with the rest looked up from reference TRBV9 and TRBJ2-7, is DSGVTQTPKHLITATGQRVTLRCSPRSGDLSVYWYQQSLDQGLQFLIQYYNGEERAKGNILERFSAQQFPDLHSELNLSSLELGDSALYFCASSVATAYEQYFGPGTRLTVT.

This clone showed up just a few times. The CDR3 loop is CAISLAGGKTDTQYF. Here the CDR3 DNA reads TGTGCCATCAGCTTAGCGGGGGGCAAGACAGATACGCAGTATTTT. The chain employs TRBV10-3 and TRBJ2-3; 10 bases are shared with TRBD2. Germline lookup yields CDR1 ENHRY and CDR2 SYGVKD. The CDR3 has 15 residues. Trimming removed 6 bases from V and 3 bases from J; junction bases left unmatched: 6.

The chain uses TRBV7-3 and TRBJ2-5; TRBD1 aligns across 8 bases. Germline loops: CDR1 SGHTA, CDR2 FQGTGA. V trimming: 1 base; J trimming: 4 bases; junction bases outside the gene matches: 8. CDR3 length: 16 amino acids. Written as DNA, the CDR3 is TGTGCCAGCAGCTTAATGGCGACAGGGGCCCCAGAGACCCAGTACTTC. Protein: CASSLMATGAPETQYF.

The chain combines TRBV7-9 with TRBJ2-2; possible D gene TRBD2, 5 bases. CDR1 SEHNR and CDR2 FQNEAQ come from the germline V gene (reference sequence). V shed 5 bases and J shed 7 bases, with 11 bases lying between them. The CDR3 runs to 13 residues. CDR3 loop: CASSAGVDGELFF. CDR3 coding DNA: TGTGCCAGCAGCGCCGGGGTGGACGGGGAGCTGTTTTTT.

This clone was seen a single time. V usage is TRBV6-6 and J usage is TRBJ1-6; D is unresolved. The CDR3 runs 14 residues. The V gene's germline CDR1 is MNHNY and CDR2 SVGAGI (reference sequence). Trimming removed 10 bases at V and 5 bases at J, with 15 bases between. CDR3 nucleotide sequence: TGTGCCACCGAAGGGAGACGGGATAATTCACCCCTCCACTTT. Protein sequence: CATEGRRDNSPLHF.

The V gene is TRBV15, the J gene TRBJ1-2; TRBD1 matches at 11 bases. J was trimmed by 2 bases and V by 4 bases; bases with no gene match: 6. The CDR3 consists of 16 residues. Germline CDR1 is LNHNV and CDR2 is YYDKDF (reference sequence). The CDR3 coding sequence is TGTGCCACCAGCAAAGGCGGACAGGGGGCAAACTATGGCTACACCTTC. Its protein is CATSKGGQGANYGYTF.

Remarks on this clone: The CDR3 carries no conserved terminal phenylalanine or tryptophan, so it likely arises from a read error. Because the CDR3's place on the DNA is in doubt, the DNA is left out and the CDR3 is given as listed by TCRdb. V and J are TRBV6-2 or TRBV6-3 and TRBJ2-3; the table's D call TRBD1 went unverified against the DNA. Germline V gives CDR1 MNHEY, CDR2 SVGEGT. The CDR3 region is 13 residues in length, termini included. This CDR3 is CASSFWDRVRGNP.

The chain's CDR3 is CASSFGTSGNTIYF. The CDR3 DNA is TGCGCCAGCAGCTTCGGGACCTCTGGAAACACCATATATTTT. The chain joins TRBV5-1 to TRBJ1-3; a possible D gene is TRBD1 (5 bases). CDR1 is SGHRS and CDR2 is YFSETQ in the germline V gene. The CDR3 is made up of 14 amino acids. Trimming pared 2 bases from V and 0 bases from J, leaving 6 bases between.

This chain connects TRBV29-1 to TRBJ1-5; 8 positions match TRBD1. Germline values: CDR1 SQVTM, CDR2 ANQGSEA. This CDR3 region has 13 residues. The trim removed 6 bases at V and 0 bases at J, leaving 1 base unmatched. Here the CDR3 DNA reads TGCAGCGTGACAGGGGATAGCAATCAGCCCCAGCATTTT. Its protein is CSVTGDSNQPQHF.

Only one count was recorded for this clone. This chain uses TRBV6-5 with TRBJ2-5; D is uncertain. The CDR3 length is 14 residues. The germline V gene encodes CDR1 MNHEY and CDR2 SVGAGI. Trimming shortened V by 4 bases and J by 1 base, and 10 bases separated the two germline ends. This CDR3 reads CASSSWTVQETQYF. CDR3 nucleotide sequence: TGTGCCAGCAGTTCTTGGACGGTCCAAGAGACCCAGTACTTC.

By sample share, this clone is medium-sized. The V call is TRBV19, the J call TRBJ2-7; 9 bases line up with TRBD1. CDR1 is LNHDA, CDR2 SQIVND, per germline (reference sequence). J lost 7 bases, V lost 5 bases, and 18 bases had no gene match. The CDR3 loop spans 17 amino acids. CDR3 sequence (DNA): TGTGCCAGTAGTCCCGGGACAGGGTTTCGATGGCGGGGGGAGCAGTACTTC. Its translation: CASSPGTGFRWRGEQYF.

The rearrangement joins TRBV29-1 to TRBJ2-7; D is ambiguous. This CDR3 is 10 amino acids long. Germline V CDR1 and CDR2: SQVTM, ANQGSEA. V was shortened by 6 bases and J by 9 bases, with 12 bases between the two germline ends. CDR3 region: CSVYTTRQYF. The CDR3 DNA reads as TGCAGCGTCTACACTACGAGGCAGTACTTC.

V is TRBV7-8 and J is TRBJ1-1; the match to TRBD1 covers 9 bases. This CDR3 spans 15 amino acids. CDR1 SGHVS and CDR2 FQNEAQ come from the germline V gene. With 7 bases clipped from V and 4 bases from J, the junction kept 10 bases outside the gene matches. The CDR3 DNA reads TGTGCCAGCACACAACAGGGGGCGCAGGGCACTGAAGCTTTCTTT. This codes for CASTQQGAQGTEAFF.

This clone has a handful of counts. The chain carries TRBV6-2 or TRBV6-3 and TRBJ2-7; 8 bases agree with TRBD2. Germline assignment: CDR1 MNHEY and CDR2 SVGEGT. The CDR3 contains 16 residues. With 3 bases clipped from V and 4 bases from J, the junction kept 11 bases outside the gene matches. The CDR3 region is CASSYSVAGLGYEQYF. In DNA form, the CDR3 reads TGTGCCAGCAGTTATTCCGTAGCGGGGTTGGGGTACGAGCAGTACTTC.